This T cell receptor (beta chain) came from a study of a mutant IDH1 vaccine in newly diagnosed glioma. Study background: Earlier treatment was radiotherapy, temozolomide, or both, with most getting both.

CDR1 is SGHRS and CDR2 is YFSETQ in the germline V gene. There are 14 residues in the CDR3. The ends were cut back, 0 bases at V and 2 bases at J, with 6 bases in the middle. Assay: immunoSEQ multiplex PCR; the TCRdb copy retains only in-frame clones and omits some. Of approximately 41,000 clones in the sample, 85% to 90% were seen once. This clone was observed a handful of times. Its antigen is not identified. Documented time point: week 35, safety follow-up. Topical imiquimod accompanied each vaccine dose, which consisted of 300 ug of mutant IDH1 20-mer peptide. At weeks 1, 3, 5, 7, 11, 15, 19 and 23, patients received a vaccination, eight in all.

The chain employs TRBV5-1 and TRBJ1-3; D gene uncertain. The sample was PBMCs, taken from a glioma patient whose treatment included an IDH1 peptide vaccine. The source of this sequence is a man aged 35-49 years with glioma. The CDR3 sequence: CASSLEFPGNTIYF. The CDR3 coding sequence is TGCGCCAGCAGCTTGGAGTTTCCTGGAAACACCATATATTTT.